One T cell receptor (beta chain) is described in this entry. Its antigen is not identified. The sample's time point: week 5, during vaccination. With topical imiquimod, each dose of the vaccine consisted of 300 ug of mutant IDH1 20-mer peptide. The data belong to a study of a mutant IDH1 vaccine in newly diagnosed glioma. This CDR3 has 16 amino acids. Between the trimmed V and J ends, which lost 3 bases and 10 bases, there was a span of 19 bases. CDR1 and CDR2 from the germline V gene are SGHVS and FQNEAQ. Regarding the study as a whole: There seemed to be no relation between pseudoprogression and changes in top peripheral T cell clonotypes.

Measured with immunoSEQ multiplex PCR; TCRdb has only the in-frame clones, and not every one. The sample holds roughly 60,000 clones, under 90% seen once. Sample: PBMCs, taken from a glioma patient whose treatment included an IDH1 peptide vaccine. This TCR was recovered from a woman in her 50s with glioma. This chain uses TRBV7-8 with TRBJ1-6; the D gene is possibly TRBD1 (6 bases). DNA for the CDR3: TGTGCCAGCAGCTTCTACAGGGACGGAGGCGGCTCACCCCTCCACTTT. This gives the protein CASSFYRDGGGSPLHF.